This is a list of T cell receptor beta chains from one sample in a study of cytomegalovirus exposure and HLA in healthy donors. Assay: immunoSEQ multiplex PCR; the TCRdb copy retains only in-frame clones and omits some. The table records 200,000 or so clones, approximately 81% of them present only once. Sequencing input: PBMCs. These receptors originate from a woman aged 18-29 years in good health and CMV-seropositive. Each CDR3 is given with its conserved first and last residue. The D gene is left open where the match is weak. Clone sizes are given selectively: once, few, many, or a class where the clone is expanded.

D gene	V gene	J gene	clone size	CDR3 length	CDR3 protein
TRBD1	TRBV7-9	TRBJ2-5	NA	15	CASSPADRGGETQYF
TRBD2	TRBV6-6	TRBJ2-3	NA	15	CASRDRLAGTDTQYF
TRBD1	TRBV28	TRBJ1-1	NA	15	CASSRTGGAGTEAFF
TRBD1	TRBV27	TRBJ1-2	few	17	CASSLYRSQGDSYGYTF
TRBD1	TRBV10-3	TRBJ1-4	NA	13	CAIRESQGASLFF
TRBD2	TRBV4-2	TRBJ2-5	NA	16	CASSQDRTSGQETQYF
NA	TRBV7-2	TRBJ1-3	NA	14	CASSFPGGGNTIYF
TRBD1	TRBV5-4	TRBJ1-2	NA	14	CASSLADRGYGYTF
TRBD2	TRBV11-2	TRBJ2-3	NA	18	CASSFLAGGRLRSDTQYF
TRBD2	TRBV4-3	TRBJ2-3	NA	17	CASSQDLAEIITDTQYF
NA	TRBV29-1	TRBJ2-3	NA	12	CSVGGVEDTQYF
TRBD2	TRBV11-2	TRBJ2-2	NA	16	CASSSRPSGGTGELFF
TRBD1	TRBV25-1	TRBJ2-1	NA	14	CASSERNRGNEQFF
TRBD1	TRBV5-1	TRBJ2-1	NA	14	CASSGTGGYNEQFF
TRBD2	TRBV6-1	TRBJ2-3	NA	15	CASSEATGGADTQYF
NA	TRBV6-1	TRBJ2-2	NA	15	CAGRRVGTWTGELFF
NA	TRBV7-2	TRBJ2-1	few	15	CASSLVLNSPAEQFF
NA	TRBV5-4	TRBJ1-6	NA	15	CASSASAGKNSPLHF
TRBD2	TRBV5-6	TRBJ2-7	NA	14	CASSLLAGPYEQYF
NA	TRBV25-1	TRBJ2-3	NA	15	CASRIRLWGSDTQYF
NA	TRBV21-1	TRBJ1-1	once	13	CARAGLPPTEAFF
TRBD1	TRBV4-2	TRBJ1-6	NA	17	CASSQDLRRQGGSPLHF
TRBD1	TRBV5-1	TRBJ1-1	NA	16	CASSWDRGGENTEAFF
NA	TRBV9	TRBJ2-3	NA	14	CASSVGTGTDTQYF
TRBD1	TRBV2	TRBJ1-5	NA	15	CASLGQGARNQPQHF
NA	TRBV28	TRBJ1-1	NA	12	CASSSLSGEAFF
NA	TRBV2	TRBJ2-1	few	13	CASSARGYNEQFF
NA	TRBV6-1	TRBJ1-5	NA	13	CASTWGEFQPQHF
TRBD1	TRBV2	TRBJ2-7	NA	16	CASIWSSGTGPYEQYF
TRBD1	TRBV19	TRBJ1-5	NA	17	CASSINPRTGGNQPQHF
TRBD1	TRBV30	TRBJ1-4	NA	16	CAWSDKTTGGNEKLFF
NA	TRBV27	TRBJ2-7	NA	14	CASSLGGAGYEQYF
TRBD1	TRBV18	TRBJ2-6	once	18	CASSAKTGGTSGANVLTF
TRBD2	TRBV9	TRBJ2-2	NA	15	CASSAGTSESGELFF
NA	TRBV27	TRBJ1-6	NA	16	CASSLQGSSYNSPLHF
TRBD1	TRBV7-2	TRBJ2-1	NA	15	CASSLRDDRVNEQFF
TRBD1	TRBV9	TRBJ1-4	NA	17	CASSDGTGGNPNEKLFF
TRBD1	TRBV7-9	TRBJ1-6	NA	15	CASSSTTGNNSPLHF
TRBD2	TRBV2	TRBJ2-2	NA	16	CASQQSSGGNTGELFF
TRBD2	TRBV12-5	TRBJ2-1	NA	16	CASGTGTSAPYNEQFF
NA	TRBV28	TRBJ1-6	once	13	CANRQSHNSPLHF
NA	TRBV25-1	TRBJ1-2	NA	15	CASRPRRGANYGYTF
TRBD2	TRBV5-6	TRBJ2-2	NA	13	CASSRTSGGELFF
NA	TRBV5-4	TRBJ1-1	NA	16	CASSYPPGTTGFEAFF
TRBD1	TRBV18	TRBJ2-3	NA	15	CASSRGTGTTDTQYF
TRBD2	TRBV29-1	TRBJ2-7	NA	13	CSVVGTSGYEQYF
TRBD2	TRBV2	TRBJ2-3	NA	13	CASLRGTADTQYF
NA	TRBV10-1	TRBJ2-5	NA	14	CASSESILGETQYF
TRBD1	TRBV5-4	TRBJ1-1	few	14	CASNMTGGNTEAFF
TRBD2	TRBV7-2	TRBJ2-1	few	17	CASSLGRLAGGDNEQFF
TRBD2	TRBV5-4	TRBJ2-5	NA	14	CASSKGLARETQYF
NA	TRBV30	TRBJ2-5	NA	13	CAWSQGRVGTQYF
TRBD2	TRBV6-4	TRBJ2-3	NA	15	CASSEGPSGGDTQYF
NA	TRBV7-2	TRBJ1-2	NA	16	CASSFSAGAADYGYTF